One and the same sample provided the 21 T cell receptor beta chains below, sequenced in a study of identical twins (dated by TCRdb to the mid-2010s). Library method: 5' RACE. TCRdb records Illumina HiSeq 2000 as the sequencer. TCRdb passed the public sequencing reads through fastp at Q25 and MiXCR, retaining productive beta sequences. When rows share a CDR3 protein, they turn into one entry using the most common DNA and genes. The sample profile shows around 650,000 distinct CDR3 sequences; 7.1% of them were found once. The top ten clonotypes cover roughly 1.6% of the sample. These sequences were also reported in another study, on yellow fever vaccine responses in identical twins.

Source material: PBMCs. These receptors were obtained from a woman younger than 30 in good health.

A few counts support this clonotype. This chain links TRBV5-6 with TRBJ2-4; D perhaps matches TRBD1 (6 bases). CDR1 and CDR2 from the germline V gene are SGHDT and YYEEEE. The V gene lost 1 base and the J gene lost 1 base, with 12 bases spanning the gap. This CDR3 is built from 16 residues. The DNA for the CDR3 is TGTGCCAGCAGCTTGTACCCAGGGGAGGCCAAAAACATTCAGTACTTC. Its protein is CASSLYPGEAKNIQYF.

This chain uses TRBV3-1 with TRBJ2-7; 10 nucleotides match TRBD2. Looked up from germline, CDR1 is LGHDT and CDR2 is YNNKEL (reference sequence). The ends lost 6 bases at V and 5 bases at J; junction bases unmatched: 13. The CDR3 contains 16 residues. This CDR3 reads CASRQSGRALGDEQYF. Written as DNA, the CDR3 is TGTGCCAGCAGGCAGAGCGGGAGGGCCCTCGGGGACGAGCAGTACTTC.

This chain uses TRBV5-1 with TRBJ2-7, with 9 bases matching TRBD1. Per germline, CDR1 SGHRS and CDR2 YFSETQ. The CDR3 spans 14 residues. Trimming removed 4 bases from V and 6 bases from J; junction bases left unmatched: 8. The CDR3 loop reads CASSPGTGSSEQYV. The CDR3 bases are TGCGCCAGCAGCCCCGGGACAGGGAGCAGCGAGCAGTACGTC.

V gene TRBV19 combines with J gene TRBJ2-1, with TRBD2 identical over 7 bases. Trimming at V came to 7 bases and at J to 1 base, leaving 7 bases not matched to a gene. There are 15 residues in the CDR3. The germline gives CDR1 LNHDA, CDR2 SQIVND (reference sequence). The CDR3 DNA sequence: TGTGCCAGTACCGGGGACTATGGGTCCTACAATGAGCAGTTCTTC. As protein: CASTGDYGSYNEQFF.

This clonotype was recorded a few times. The V and J genes are TRBV6-5 and TRBJ1-1; D remains unclear. V was clipped by 2 bases and J by 2 bases, with 12 bases between them. This CDR3 spans 15 amino acids. Germline V gene data show CDR1 as MNHEY and CDR2 as SVGAGI. This CDR3 reads CASSYRSPPNTEAFF. CDR3 sequence (DNA): TGTGCCAGCAGTTACAGGTCTCCGCCCAACACTGAAGCTTTCTTT.

This clonotype was found a few times. This chain links TRBV5-1 with TRBJ2-7; perhaps TRBD1 as D (6 bases). The V end was cut by 1 base, the J end by 5 bases, with 16 bases between. The CDR3 covers 15 residues. Germline CDR1 is SGHRS and CDR2 is YFSETQ. CDR3 coding DNA: TGCGCCAGCAGCTTGAGGTCAGGGGAAAGCGACGAGCAGTACTTC. This translates into CASSLRSGESDEQYF.

The rearrangement uses TRBV28 and TRBJ2-1; perhaps TRBD1 as D (5 bases). V shed 5 bases and J shed 8 bases, with 22 bases lying between them. The germline V gene has CDR1 MDHEN and CDR2 SYDVKM. The CDR3 has 16 amino acids. DNA of the CDR3: TGTGCCAGCAGTGACTTTTTCACACAAGGGGAAGATGAGCAGTTCTTC. Translating gives CASSDFFTQGEDEQFF.

The chain uses TRBV12-3 or TRBV12-4 and TRBJ1-1; perhaps TRBD1 as D (6 bases). V lost 1 base and J lost 2, with 11 bases in between. CDR3 length equals 15 residues. CDR3: CASSLETGRNTEAFF. In DNA form, the CDR3 reads TGTGCCAGCAGTTTAGAAACAGGGCGAAACACTGAAGCTTTCTTT.

This clonotype was recorded at least ten times. V gene TRBV12-3 or TRBV12-4 combines with J gene TRBJ2-7; 7 bases match TRBD1. The CDR3 is 15 amino acids. Germline trimming cut 5 bases from V and 2 bases from J; bases unmatched to any gene: 9. The CDR3, as DNA: TGTGCCAGCAGTCTGGAAAGGGGGCCTACCTACGAGCAGTACGTC. Translation gives CASSLERGPTYEQYV.

This clonotype was observed many times. The chain couples TRBV27 to TRBJ1-2; 8 bases are a match to TRBD1. CDR1 MNHEY and CDR2 SMNVEV come from the germline V gene (reference sequence). The CDR3 is 14 amino acids. After removal of 2 bases from V and 8 bases from J, the junction contained 7 bases not matched to a gene. CDR3 bases: TGTGCCAGCAGTTTAACCTGGACAGGGAAAGGCTACACCTTC. This codes for CASSLTWTGKGYTF.

This clonotype has a handful of counts. The chain uses TRBV5-1 and TRBJ1-2; TRBD1 agrees at 8 bases. The CDR3 is 14 amino acids. Germline values: CDR1 SGHRS, CDR2 YFSETQ. Trimming cost V 4 bases and J 6 bases; bases outside gene matches: 8. The CDR3 region has the DNA TGCGCCAGCAGCCCACAGGGGGACGGCGATGGCTACACCTTC. This encodes CASSPQGDGDGYTF.

This clonotype was counted a few times. The CDR3 nucleotides read TGCGCCAGCAGCACTACGGATGATAGTCGGAACACCGGGGAGCTGTTTTTT. Amino acids: CASSTTDDSRNTGELFF. This rearrangement joins TRBV4-1 to TRBJ2-2; D uncertain. CDR1 and CDR2 from the germline V gene are MGHRA and YSYEKL. This CDR3 spans 17 amino acids. The ends were cut back, 5 bases at V and 1 base at J, with 17 bases in the middle.

The chain is built from TRBV5-1 and TRBJ2-7; tentatively, D is TRBD2 (7 bases). Trimming removed 0 bases from V and 5 bases from J, with 15 bases in between. Germline loops: CDR1 SGHRS, CDR2 YFSETQ. The CDR3 length is 15 residues. CDR3 residues: CASSLGGGSFDEQYV. In DNA, the CDR3 is TGCGCCAGCAGCTTGGGGGGGGGCAGCTTTGACGAGCAGTACGTC.

This clonotype was detected many times. The chain is built from TRBV12-3 or TRBV12-4 and TRBJ2-6; the D is unclear. The V end was cut by 3 bases, the J end by 0 bases, with 6 bases between. The CDR3 spans 15 residues. For the CDR3, the DNA is TGTGCCAGCAGTTTGGATCCCTCTGGGGCCAACGTCCTGACTTTC. Translating it yields CASSLDPSGANVLTF.

The V gene is TRBV6-1, the J gene TRBJ1-3; unclear D gene. Germline V gene data show CDR1 as MNHNS and CDR2 as SASEGT. V lost 5 bases and J lost 2, with 10 bases in between. The CDR3 covers 14 residues. This chain's CDR3 is CASSPPEAGNTIYF. CDR3 DNA sequence: TGTGCCAGCAGTCCTCCAGAGGCTGGAAACACCATATATTTT.

The genes are TRBV6-5 and TRBJ2-3; tentatively, D is TRBD1 or TRBD2 (5 bases each). Germline CDR1 MNHEY, CDR2 SVGAGI. The CDR3 covers 16 residues. Trimming cost V 4 bases and J 5 bases, with 19 bases left between them. The CDR3 region is CASSFGTVGDIDTQYF. The CDR3 DNA sequence: TGTGCCAGCAGTTTCGGGACCGTGGGGGATATAGATACGCAGTATTTT.

This sequence joins TRBV14 and TRBJ2-5; D ambiguous. CDR1 SGHDN and CDR2 FVKESK come from the germline V gene. Trimming took 0 bases from V and 4 from J, leaving 9 bases between them. This CDR3 is built from 14 residues. The CDR3 DNA follows: TGTGCCAGCAGCCAAGAGACGGGCCGAGAGACCCAGTACTTC. Its translation: CASSQETGRETQYF.

This clonotype was detected many times. J is TRBJ2-4 and V is TRBV12-3 or TRBV12-4; D uncertain. Trimming pared 4 bases from V and 8 bases from J, leaving 18 bases between. The CDR3 has 15 residues. CDR3 bases: TGTGCCAGCAGTTCCCCGACGGGCGTTAGCTACATTCAGTACTTC. Translating gives CASSSPTGVSYIQYF.

This chain connects TRBV5-1 to TRBJ2-3; D unresolved. The CDR3 contains 13 residues. Germline V gene data show CDR1 as SGHRS and CDR2 as YFSETQ. The V end was cut by 3 bases, the J end by 2 bases, with 7 bases between. The CDR3 loop reads CASSSQNTDTQYF. The DNA of the CDR3 is TGCGCCAGCAGCTCCCAAAACACAGATACGCAGTATTTT. Looking up the rest from reference TRBV5-1 and TRBJ2-3 gives the full variable domain: KAGVTQTPRYLIKTRGQQVTLSCSPISGHRSVSWYQQTPGQGLQFLFEYFSETQRNKGNFPGRFSGRQFSNSRSEMNVSTLELGDSALYLCASSSQNTDTQYFGPGTRLTVL.

This clonotype has a count of ten or more. The gene calls are TRBV5-1 and TRBJ1-1, with 11 bases aligning to TRBD1. The germline V gene has CDR1 SGHRS and CDR2 YFSETQ. The junction had 8 bases not matched to a gene; V was cut back by 4 bases and J by 0 bases. The CDR3 runs to 17 residues. CDR3 sequence: CASSEGQGGIMNTEAFF. CDR3 nucleotide sequence: TGCGCCAGCAGCGAGGGACAGGGGGGAATCATGAACACTGAAGCTTTCTTT.

This clonotype was observed many times. The rearrangement uses TRBV5-1 and TRBJ1-2, with D unresolved. The CDR3 extends over 15 amino acids. Looked up from germline, CDR1 is SGHRS and CDR2 is YFSETQ. V shed 0 bases and J shed 0 bases, with 9 bases lying between them. CDR3 nucleotides: TGCGCCAGCAGCTTGGATGCAGGAGCTAACTATGGCTACACCTTC. This sequence encodes CASSLDAGANYGYTF. The whole variable domain, filled in from reference TRBV5-1 and TRBJ1-2, reads KAGVTQTPRYLIKTRGQQVTLSCSPISGHRSVSWYQQTPGQGLQFLFEYFSETQRNKGNFPGRFSGRQFSNSRSEMNVSTLELGDSALYLCASSLDAGANYGYTFGSGTRLTVV.